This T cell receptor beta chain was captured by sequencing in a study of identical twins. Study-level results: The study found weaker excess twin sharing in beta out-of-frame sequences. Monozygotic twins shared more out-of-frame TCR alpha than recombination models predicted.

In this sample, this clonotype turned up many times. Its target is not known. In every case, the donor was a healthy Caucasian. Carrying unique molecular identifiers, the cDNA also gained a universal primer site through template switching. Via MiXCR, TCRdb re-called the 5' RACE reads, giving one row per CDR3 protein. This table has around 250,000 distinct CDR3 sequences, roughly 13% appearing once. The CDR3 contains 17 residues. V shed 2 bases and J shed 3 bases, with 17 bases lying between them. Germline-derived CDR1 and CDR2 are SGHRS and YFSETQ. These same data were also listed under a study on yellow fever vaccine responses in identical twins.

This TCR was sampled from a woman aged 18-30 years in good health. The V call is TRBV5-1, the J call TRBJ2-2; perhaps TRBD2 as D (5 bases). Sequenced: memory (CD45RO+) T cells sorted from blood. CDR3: CASSLLPSPGDTGELFF. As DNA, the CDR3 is TGCGCCAGCAGCTTACTACCTAGCCCTGGAGACACCGGGGAGCTGTTTTTT.